This T cell receptor (beta chain) comes out of a study of T cell responses to AZD1222 COVID-19 vaccine. General study findings and limits: Repertoires were collected only later (after the peak T cell response had occurred). Females made up more of the donors, who were largely white British, and clonal diversity may have come out too low. Dominant at 160-218 and 743-854, vaccine-associated CD4 TCRs also spanned spike.

Germline V gives CDR1 MNHEY, CDR2 SVGAGI. This CDR3 has 12 amino acids. Trimming removed 5 bases from V and 6 bases from J; junction bases left unmatched: 2. In regard to this clone: Its antigen remains unidentified.

Here immunoSEQ multiplex PCR was the method, and the copy in TCRdb shows in-frame clones only, minus some. Among roughly 180,000 clones listed, roughly nine tenths were seen once. The starting material was peripheral blood, obtained on day 0 of AZD1222 vaccination. The TCR comes from an adult in good health. V is TRBV6-5 and J is TRBJ1-2; TRBD1 matches 8 bases. CDR3 loop: CASSQQGDGYTF. The CDR3 region has the DNA TGTGCCAGCAGTCAACAGGGGGATGGCTACACCTTC.